A single sample is the source of the 14 T cell receptor beta chains below, sequenced in a study of vaccination effects on CD4 cells after COVID-19. Before sequencing, viral peptide pools were used by the ViraFEST assay to expand antigen-specific CD4+ T cells. The authors isolated CD4+ T cells after about eleven days of culture. Nobody among the vaccine recipients had prior SARS-CoV-2 infection (nucleocapsid antibodies were negative). Their specific antigens are unknown. Clones were read by immunoSEQ multiplex PCR, and TCRdb kept only the in-frame ones, dropping some. The sample lists around 36,000 clones; around 67% were seen once. The sample in question was CD4+ T cells from PBMCs cultured with SARS-CoV-2 spike peptides, obtained before COVID-19 vaccination. The source is a human donor who received a COVID-19 vaccine.

CDR3 coding DNA: TGCGCCAGCAGTCAATCTCGACAGATACCTAACTATGGCTACACCTTC. Translating it yields CASSQSRQIPNYGYTF. The chain couples TRBV23-1 to TRBJ1-2; the D gene is possibly TRBD1 (5 bases). TRBV23-1 is marked as an open reading frame, function uncertain. The CDR3 sequence is 16 residues long. Deletions cut 0 bases from V and 0 bases from J, with 11 bases between.

The gene calls are TRBV7-2 and TRBJ1-5; no reliable D call. The V and J ends lost 0 bases and 3 bases respectively, with 3 bases between them. This CDR3 contains 13 residues. Germline V gene sequence: CDR1 SGHTA, CDR2 FQGNSA. CDR3 DNA sequence: TGTGCCAGCAGCTTAGCCTACAATCAGCCCCAGCATTTT. Translated, it gives CASSLAYNQPQHF.

This rearrangement joins TRBV6-2 or TRBV6-3 to TRBJ2-1; a possible D gene is TRBD2 (5 bases). This CDR3 region has 15 residues. V was clipped by 6 bases and J by 0 bases, with 12 bases between them. CDR1 is MNHEY and CDR2 is SVGEGT in the germline V gene. DNA for the CDR3: TGTGCCAGCAGCTTCCGGGGATTCTCCTACAATGAGCAGTTCTTC. Protein sequence: CASSFRGFSYNEQFF.

This clone was observed a few times. The chain combines TRBV5-6 with TRBJ1-1; a weak D match, TRBD1 (5 bases). The germline gives CDR1 SGHDT, CDR2 YYEEEE. This CDR3 contains 15 residues. Trimming took off 2 bases at V and 1 base at J, with 12 bases between the two ends. This chain's CDR3 is CASSFGDRTNTEAFF. Here the CDR3 DNA reads TGTGCCAGCAGCTTTGGTGACAGAACGAACACTGAAGCTTTCTTT.

The chain joins TRBV2 to TRBJ2-1; the D is unclear. This CDR3 is built from 16 residues. V shed 7 bases and J shed 0 bases, with 16 bases lying between them. The V gene's germline CDR1 is SNHLY and CDR2 FYNNEI. CDR3 sequence (DNA): TGTGCCAGCACCACTTTTGGCTGGAGCTCCTACAATGAGCAGTTCTTC. As protein: CASTTFGWSSYNEQFF.

The chain is built from TRBV6-5 and TRBJ2-3, with a possible D match to TRBD2 (6 bases). Germline V gene data show CDR1 as MNHEY and CDR2 as SVGAGI. Trimming took off 5 bases at V and 6 bases at J, with 18 bases between the two ends. The CDR3 spans 15 residues. The CDR3 sequence is CASSQDFGGVDTQYF. DNA for the CDR3: TGTGCCAGCAGTCAGGATTTCGGGGGTGTCGATACGCAGTATTTT.

The chain joins TRBV28 to TRBJ2-1; 9 bases line up with TRBD1. The CDR3 has 15 residues. The germline V gene encodes CDR1 MDHEN and CDR2 SYDVKM. The J segment lost 6 bases and the V segment lost 4 bases, leaving 7 bases of the junction unmatched. The CDR3 nucleotides are TGTGCCAGCAGTTCACCGGGACAGGGCCCCAATGAGCAGTTCTTC. As protein: CASSSPGQGPNEQFF. Full variable domain (missing parts from reference TRBV28 and TRBJ2-1): DVKVTQSSRYLVKRTGEKVFLECVQDMDHENMFWYRQDPGLGLRLIYFSYDVKMKEKGDIPEGYSVSREKKERFSLILESASTNQTSMYLCASSSPGQGPNEQFFGPGTRLTVL.

As concerns this clone: Other DNA variants within this sample encode the same CDR3. The chain combines TRBV5-1 with TRBJ1-3; D perhaps matches TRBD1 (5 bases). The CDR3 covers 16 residues. Between the trimmed V and J ends, which lost 4 bases and 0 bases, there was a span of 14 bases. Germline CDR1 is SGHRS and CDR2 is YFSETQ. The CDR3 loop reads CASSPLTGGSGNTIYF. DNA of the CDR3: TGCGCCAGCAGCCCTCTCACAGGCGGCTCTGGAAACACCATATATTTT.

This chain joins TRBV5-1 and TRBJ2-5, with TRBD2 matching over 14 bases. CDR3 length: 17 residues. V gave up 2 bases and J gave up 3 bases; unmatched junction bases: 6. Germline lookup yields CDR1 SGHRS and CDR2 YFSETQ. The CDR3 here is CASSFGKTSGGEETQYF. The DNA for the CDR3 is TGCGCCAGCAGCTTCGGAAAGACTAGCGGGGGGGAAGAGACCCAGTACTTC.

In its sample, this clone was seen a few times. The chain has TRBV28 and TRBJ1-2, with D hard to call. The germline V and J ends were trimmed by 3 bases and 5 bases, with 16 bases remaining between them. Germline lookup yields CDR1 MDHEN and CDR2 SYDVKM. The CDR3 consists of 15 residues. The CDR3 spells CASSFVYKGGYGYTF. Written as DNA, the CDR3 is TGTGCCAGCAGTTTTGTGTACAAGGGAGGGTATGGCTACACCTTC.

This chain joins TRBV5-1 and TRBJ2-2; perhaps D is TRBD1 or TRBD2 (5 bases each). Germline V gene data show CDR1 as SGHRS and CDR2 as YFSETQ. The length of the CDR3 is 14 residues. V lost 4 bases, J lost 7 bases, and 14 bases lay in between. In DNA form, the CDR3 reads TGCGCCAGCAGCCTCCGGGACGGGGACGGGGAGCTGTTTTTT. Amino acid sequence: CASSLRDGDGELFF.

This chain links TRBV7-2 with TRBJ2-5, with D tentatively TRBD1 (6 bases). The CDR3 covers 14 residues. V lost 10 bases and J lost 0, with 15 bases in between. Germline-derived CDR1 and CDR2 are SGHTA and FQGNSA. The CDR3 nucleotides are TGTGCCACCGGGGTGAGGGGGTACCAAGAGACCCAGTACTTC. Translating it yields CATGVRGYQETQYF.

The chain is built from TRBV5-6 and TRBJ2-5; D is uncertain. Trimming removed 2 bases at V and 1 base at J, with 9 bases between. The CDR3 has 14 residues. Germline lookup yields CDR1 SGHDT and CDR2 YYEEEE. The CDR3 region has the DNA TGTGCCAGCAGCTTCAGGCGGATCCAAGAGACCCAGTACTTC. Translating gives CASSFRRIQETQYF.

The count of this clone is one. The chain joins TRBV3-1 (or the pseudogene TRBV3-2) to TRBJ2-2; 9 nucleotides align to TRBD1. The germline gives CDR1 LGHDT, CDR2 YNNKEL (reference sequence). The CDR3 covers 14 residues. The ends lost 8 bases at V and 5 bases at J; junction bases unmatched: 6. The CDR3 here is CASAWGQGTGELFF. CDR3 coding DNA: TGTGCCAGCGCTTGGGGACAGGGAACCGGGGAGCTGTTTTTT.